The present T cell receptor beta chain was sequenced within a study of blood T cell repertoires in COVID-19. Background on the study: From the United States, Italy and Spain came samples of acute and convalescent COVID-19.

Under the authors' procedure: Amplified reference gene primers provided the basis for estimating nucleated cell counts. Profiled with immunoSEQ multiplex PCR; TCRdb holds only in-frame clones, not every one. The V and J calls and clone size come from that table; D and trimming were worked out from the DNA. The sample lists about 95,000 clones, approximately 90% occurring once. The germline CDR1 and CDR2 sequences are LNHDA and SQIVND (reference sequence). Trimming removed 5 bases at V and 1 base at J, with 11 bases between. CDR3 length: 14 residues. The TCR was taken from a woman between 45 and 65 years old in a cohort sampled during active COVID-19. The sample comprised peripheral blood. The chain joins TRBV19 to TRBJ1-1; no reliable D call. Here the CDR3 reads CASSRSRGNTEAFF. DNA of the CDR3: TGTGCCAGTAGTCGGAGCCGGGGGAACACTGAAGCTTTCTTT.